These 2 T cell receptor beta chains originate from one sample sequenced in a study of spatial heterogeneity in lung cancer. TCRdb passed the 5' RACE reads through MiXCR, listing each CDR3 protein once. The sample lists 5,000 to 6,500 distinct CDR3 sequences, about 4.2% occurring once. Stated time point: sample taken at primary tumor resection. Sequenced here: normal lung tissue next to the tumor, sampled at surgery. These receptors were obtained from a male donor with early-stage non-small cell lung cancer.

This clonotype is medium-sized by share. The rearrangement links TRBV6-2 or TRBV6-3 to TRBJ2-2, with a tentative D call TRBD1 (5 bases). Germline CDR1 reads MNHEY; CDR2 reads SVGEGT. Trimming took 6 bases from V and 5 from J, leaving 10 bases between them. This CDR3 has 13 residues. CDR3: CASRLTGTGELFF. Here the CDR3 DNA reads TGTGCCAGCAGATTAACAGGAACCGGGGAGCTGTTTTTT.

By its share, this clonotype is medium-sized. The rearrangement links TRBV7-3 to TRBJ2-1; TRBD2 matches 7 bases. This CDR3 spans 16 amino acids. Per the germline V gene, CDR1 is SGHTA and CDR2 is FQGTGA. V lost 6 bases and J lost 7; bases outside the gene matches: 15. Written as DNA, the CDR3 is TGTGCCAGCAGGGGGGGAGGGGCCGGAAACCTAAATGAGCAGTTCTTC. Its protein is CASRGGGAGNLNEQFF.